A selection of T cell receptor beta chains follows, all from one sample in a study of identical twins. TCRdb reprocessed the 5' RACE reads via MiXCR and lists one record per CDR3 protein. This sample has 200,000 to 250,000 distinct CDR3 sequences; around 6.8% occur once, and the top ten carry less than 2%. The data also belong to a second study, concerning yellow fever vaccine responses in identical twins.

The sample was memory (CD45RO+) T cells sorted from blood. Source of these receptors: a woman younger than 30 in good health. CDR3s include the opening cysteine and the closing phenylalanine or tryptophan. D genes are given only for firm matches. A clone size is listed for some rows: how often the clone was seen (once, few, many), or a class if it is expanded.

v_call	d_call	clone_size	j_call	cdr3_nt	cdr3_aa
TRBV11-2	TRBD2	.	TRBJ2-3	TGTGCCAGCAGGCTACGGGGGGGCCGAAGTAGTGGGCCCACAGATACGCAGTATTTT	CASRLRGGRSSGPTDTQYF
TRBV7-3	TRBD1	.	TRBJ1-1	TGTGCCAGCAGTGGAACCGGGACAGGGGATCCCACTGAAGCTTTCTTT	CASSGTGTGDPTEAFF
TRBV3-1	.	few	TRBJ2-3	TGTGCCAGCAGCCACAGAGGAACAGATACGCAGTATTTT	CASSHRGTDTQYF
TRBV6-5	.	few	TRBJ2-4	TGTGCCAGCAGTTACTTCGCCCCGACGACCGTAGCCAAAAACATTCAGTACTTC	CASSYFAPTTVAKNIQYF
TRBV4-2	.	.	TRBJ2-3	TGTGCCAGCAGCCAAGAGGGTTTGATCGGAGCAGCCACAGATACGCAGTATTTT	CASSQEGLIGAATDTQYF
TRBV5-1	.	many	TRBJ1-1	TGCGCCAGCAGCTCAGCGACGGACTCCCTAAAAACTGAAGCTTTCTTT	CASSSATDSLKTEAFF
TRBV10-1	.	.	TRBJ2-2	TGCGCCAGCAGTTCCCTGGGGGCCGACACCGGGGAGCTGTTTTTT	CASSSLGADTGELFF
TRBV7-2	.	many	TRBJ2-7	TGTGCCAGCAGCTTAGCGGGGGGGGACAGCTACTCCTACGAGCAGTACTTC	CASSLAGGDSYSYEQYF
TRBV27	TRBD2	.	TRBJ2-1	TGTGCCAGCAGGTCACTAGCGGGAGTTCTCAATGAGCAGTTCTTC	CASRSLAGVLNEQFF
TRBV27	TRBD1	.	TRBJ1-5	TGTGCCAGCAGTTCGCAGGGGGCAGGGGCCCAGCCCCAGCATTTT	CASSSQGAGAQPQHF
TRBV29-1	TRBD1	many	TRBJ2-3	TGCAGCGGTGCGACAGGGGCCGATACGCAGTATTTT	CSGATGADTQYF
TRBV6-2/TRBV6-3	TRBD1	few	TRBJ2-3	TGTGCCAGCAGTACAGAAGCTACAGGGGCGGCAGATACGCAGTATTTT	CASSTEATGAADTQYF
TRBV7-3	.	few	TRBJ2-7	TGTGCCAGCAGCTTAAGTGGGGGGTACTCCTACGAGCAGTACTTC	CASSLSGGYSYEQYF
TRBV2	TRBD1	.	TRBJ1-4	TGTGCCAGCAGTGAATTAGGACAGGGGAGTGAAAAACTGTTTTTT	CASSELGQGSEKLFF
TRBV6-2/TRBV6-3	TRBD2	many	TRBJ2-1	TGTGCCAGCGGGCTAGCGGGAGGAATTGGCGATGAGCAGTTCTTC	CASGLAGGIGDEQFF
TRBV6-4	TRBD2	many	TRBJ2-3	TGTGCCAGCAGTGAAGCGGGGGGCACAGATACGCAGTATTTT	CASSEAGGTDTQYF
TRBV4-2	TRBD2	.	TRBJ2-7	TGTGCCAGCAGCCAAGAGACGGAACTAGCGGCCTACGAGCAGTACTTC	CASSQETELAAYEQYF
TRBV2	.	.	TRBJ1-2	TGTGCCAGCAGTGAAGCCGGACTCCCCAACTATGGCTACACCTTC	CASSEAGLPNYGYTF
TRBV29-1	TRBD2	many	TRBJ2-7	TGCAGCGTTTTAGGACTAGCGTCCGACTCCTACGAGCAGTACTTC	CSVLGLASDSYEQYF
TRBV7-9	TRBD1	few	TRBJ1-4	TGTGCCAGCAGCCAAAACAGGGGAGATGAAAAACTGTTTTTT	CASSQNRGDEKLFF
TRBV6-5	TRBD2	.	TRBJ2-7	TGTGCCAGCAGTTACTCGTCGGTTGGGGGGGGCGAGCAGTACTTC	CASSYSSVGGGEQYF
TRBV20-1	TRBD2	.	TRBJ2-1	TGCAGTGCTACTAGCGGGAGTTACATTGAGCAGTTCTTC	CSATSGSYIEQFF
TRBV24-1	.	many	TRBJ2-3	TGTGCCACCAGTGATCAGGCGCAGGGCCAAGCGCAGTATTTT	CATSDQAQGQAQYF